This TCR beta chain was identified during a study of T cell repertoires in cytomegalovirus infection. On the study more broadly: It was the public TCR beta signatures that indicated both CMV infection and matching HLA type.

TCRdb processed the reads anew with MiXCR; each CDR3 protein has one entry. The table has hundreds of thousands of distinct CDR3 sequences, more than 20% seen once. In regard to this clonotype: What it binds is not known.

Trimming at V came to 1 base and at J to 0 bases, leaving 9 bases not matched to a gene. The germline gives CDR1 LGHDT, CDR2 YNNKEL (reference sequence). The CDR3 runs 20 residues. General study points: CMV-specific TCR beta clonotypes restricted by HLA-C were the ones dominating the ex vivo response. CMV carriers having the relevant HLA were flagged by cumulative public TCR beta family frequency.

This TCR was recovered from a human donor in good health (CMV status not recorded). Some clones in this sample may be carry-over from other donors' samples. The sample was CD8+ T cells from PBMCs. The chain joins TRBV3-1 to TRBJ2-3; TRBD2 matches at 14 bases. The CDR3 spells CASSQVGLAGDSPSTDTQYF. The CDR3 DNA sequence: TGTGCCAGCAGCCAAGTGGGACTAGCGGGGGACTCTCCTAGCACAGATACGCAGTATTTT.